This T cell receptor (beta chain) was captured in a study of T cells in Graves' hyperthyroidism and ophthalmopathy. Whole-study results and caveats: Most thyroid clonotypes that were expanded above 0.001 also turned up in blood. Model output signaled ophthalmopathy a median around 5.9 months ahead of onset.

Investigators excluded patients with uncontrolled infection, other autoimmune disease, pregnancy or lactation. This clonotype has more than one count but fewer than ten. Its antigen is not known. CDR1 and CDR2 from the germline V gene are SGHVS and FQNEAQ. Deletions cut 5 bases from V and 5 bases from J, with 18 bases between. CDR3 length equals 15 residues. TCR beta CDR3 regions were amplified from RNA transcripts. The HTBI primer set was used in a first-round RT-PCR of the TCR CDR3. TCRdb processed the multiplex PCR reads anew with MiXCR; each CDR3 protein has one entry. The sample shows 650,000 to 800,000 distinct CDR3 sequences, just under 45% of them seen only once.

This clonotype was obtained from an adult man with Graves' disease, either hyperthyroidism or ophthalmopathy (not recorded which). The rearrangement uses TRBV7-8 and TRBJ2-5, with D tentatively TRBD2 (6 bases). The sample consisted of peripheral blood or thyroid tissue (not recorded which). CDR3 sequence: CASSAGLLVGETQYF. CDR3 in DNA: TGTGCCAGCAGCGCGGGACTTCTTGTCGGGGAGACCCAGTACTTC. The complete variable domain, with remaining parts taken from reference TRBV7-8 and TRBJ2-5, reads GAGVSQSPRYKVAKRGQDVALRCDPISGHVSLFWYQQALGQGPEFLTYFQNEAQLDKSGLPSDRFFAERPEGSVSTLKIQRTQQEDSAVYLCASSAGLLVGETQYFGPGTRLLVL.